A single TCR beta chain is shown here with its context. The data were taken from a study of technical replicates of blood from a handful of donors. This CDR3 spans 14 amino acids. From germline, CDR1 is LNHNV and CDR2 YYDKDF (reference sequence). Trimming pared 6 bases from V and 0 bases from J, leaving 9 bases between. Only in-frame clones appear in the TCRdb table, and some are missing; sequencing was by immunoSEQ multiplex PCR. The table shows about 75,000 clones, with around 92% occurring only once. Sequenced sample: T cells isolated from PBMCs. The chain combines TRBV15 with TRBJ1-3; possible D gene TRBD1, 6 bases. This receptor was obtained from a human donor in good health. DNA for the CDR3: TGTGCCACCAGTACAGGGAGCTCTGGAAACACCATATATTTT. Its protein product is CATSTGSSGNTIYF.